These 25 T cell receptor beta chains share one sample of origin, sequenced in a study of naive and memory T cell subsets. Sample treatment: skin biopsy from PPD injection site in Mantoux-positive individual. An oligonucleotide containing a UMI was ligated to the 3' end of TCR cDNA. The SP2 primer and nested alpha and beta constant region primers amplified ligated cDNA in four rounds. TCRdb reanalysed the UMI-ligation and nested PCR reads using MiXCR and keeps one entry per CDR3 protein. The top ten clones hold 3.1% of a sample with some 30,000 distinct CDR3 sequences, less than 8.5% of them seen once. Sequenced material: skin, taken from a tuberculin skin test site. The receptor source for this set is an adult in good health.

The DNA for the CDR3 is TGTGCCAGCAGCGTAGGTGTTCAAGGTAGCACAGATACGCAGTATTTT. Translated: CASSVGVQGSTDTQYF. V is TRBV9 and J is TRBJ2-3; D is unresolved. With 0 bases removed from V and 0 bases from J, the gap between germline ends came to 11 bases. Germline-derived CDR1 and CDR2 are SGDLS and YYNGEE. The CDR3 consists of 16 residues.

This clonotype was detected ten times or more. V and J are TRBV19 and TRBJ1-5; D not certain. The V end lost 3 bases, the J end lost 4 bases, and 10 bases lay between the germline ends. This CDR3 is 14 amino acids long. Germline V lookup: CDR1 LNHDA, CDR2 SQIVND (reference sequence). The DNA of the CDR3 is TGTGCCAGTAGTATCCTATTGGGAAATCAGCCCCAGCATTTT. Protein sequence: CASSILLGNQPQHF.

This CDR3 reads CASSLAHLETQYF. The DNA for the CDR3 is TGTGCCAGCAGCTTAGCGCATCTAGAGACCCAGTACTTC. J is TRBJ2-5 and V is TRBV7-2; no firm D call. The CDR3 loop spans 13 amino acids. Per the germline V gene, CDR1 is SGHTA and CDR2 is FQGNSA. The ends were cut back, 0 bases at V and 4 bases at J, with 6 bases in the middle.

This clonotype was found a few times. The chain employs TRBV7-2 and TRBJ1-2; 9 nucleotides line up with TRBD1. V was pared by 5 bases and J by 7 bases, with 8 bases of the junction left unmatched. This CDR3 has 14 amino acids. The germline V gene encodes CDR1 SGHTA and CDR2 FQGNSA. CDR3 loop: CASSPRTGVGGYTF. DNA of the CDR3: TGTGCCAGCAGCCCGCGGACAGGGGTCGGTGGCTACACCTTC.

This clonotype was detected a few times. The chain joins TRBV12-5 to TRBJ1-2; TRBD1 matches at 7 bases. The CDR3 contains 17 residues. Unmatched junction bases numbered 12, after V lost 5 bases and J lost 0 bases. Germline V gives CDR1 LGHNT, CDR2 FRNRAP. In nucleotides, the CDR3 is TGTGCTAGTGGTCTGGGGACGGGACAGTTTACTAACTATGGCTACACCTTC. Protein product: CASGLGTGQFTNYGYTF.

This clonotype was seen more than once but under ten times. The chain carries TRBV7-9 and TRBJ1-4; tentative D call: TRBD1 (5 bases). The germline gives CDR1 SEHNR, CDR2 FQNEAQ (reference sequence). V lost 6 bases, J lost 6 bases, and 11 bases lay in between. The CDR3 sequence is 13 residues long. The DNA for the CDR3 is TGTGCCAGCAGTCGGGACGGGGATGAAAAACTGTTTTTT. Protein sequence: CASSRDGDEKLFF.

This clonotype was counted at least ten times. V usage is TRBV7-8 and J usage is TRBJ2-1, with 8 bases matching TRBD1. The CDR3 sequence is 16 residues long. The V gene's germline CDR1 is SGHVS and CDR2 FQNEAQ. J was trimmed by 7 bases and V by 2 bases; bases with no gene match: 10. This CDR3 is CASSLMGQGAYNEQFF. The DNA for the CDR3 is TGTGCCAGCAGCTTAATGGGGCAGGGGGCGTATAATGAGCAGTTCTTC.

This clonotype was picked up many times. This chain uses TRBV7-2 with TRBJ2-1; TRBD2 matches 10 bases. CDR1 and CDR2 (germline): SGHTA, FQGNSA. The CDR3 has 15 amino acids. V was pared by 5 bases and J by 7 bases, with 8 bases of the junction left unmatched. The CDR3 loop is CASSTGTSAGNEQFF. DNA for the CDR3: TGTGCCAGCAGCACTGGGACTAGCGCCGGAAATGAGCAGTTCTTC. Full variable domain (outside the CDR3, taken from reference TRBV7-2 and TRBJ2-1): GAGVSQSPSNKVTEKGKDVELRCDPISGHTALYWYRQSLGQGLEFLIYFQGNSAPDKSGLPSDRFSAERTGGSVSTLTIQRTQQEDSAVYLCASSTGTSAGNEQFFGPGTRLTVL.

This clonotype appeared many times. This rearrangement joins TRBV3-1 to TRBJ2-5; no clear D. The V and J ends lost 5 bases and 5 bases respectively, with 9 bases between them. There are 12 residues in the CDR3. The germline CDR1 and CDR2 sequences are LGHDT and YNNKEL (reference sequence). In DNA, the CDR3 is TGTGCCAGCAGCGCGCAAGGGGAGACCCAGTACTTC. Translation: CASSAQGETQYF.

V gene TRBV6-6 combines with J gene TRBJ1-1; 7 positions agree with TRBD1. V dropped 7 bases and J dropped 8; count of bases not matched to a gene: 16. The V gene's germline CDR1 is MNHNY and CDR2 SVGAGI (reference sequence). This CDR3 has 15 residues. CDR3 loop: CASMSPGGCSREAFF. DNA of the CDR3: TGTGCCAGCATGTCGCCAGGGGGATGCAGCCGCGAAGCTTTCTTT.

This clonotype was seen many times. This chain's CDR3 is CASGKGQASPGGQLHF. The CDR3 nucleotides read TGTGCCAGCGGTAAGGGACAGGCTTCCCCGGGGGGCCAGCTCCACTTT. This chain uses TRBV6-2 or TRBV6-3 with TRBJ1-6, with TRBD1 identical over 8 bases. Looked up from germline, CDR1 is MNHEY and CDR2 is SVGEGT. This CDR3 region has 16 residues. The V segment lost 8 bases and the J segment 16 bases; nucleotides outside the gene matches: 22.

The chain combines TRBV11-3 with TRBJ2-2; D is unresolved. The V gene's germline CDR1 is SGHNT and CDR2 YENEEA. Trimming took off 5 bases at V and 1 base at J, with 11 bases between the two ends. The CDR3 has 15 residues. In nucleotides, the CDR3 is TGTGCCAGCAGCCCGGCCCCTATGAACACCGGGGAGCTGTTTTTT. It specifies CASSPAPMNTGELFF.

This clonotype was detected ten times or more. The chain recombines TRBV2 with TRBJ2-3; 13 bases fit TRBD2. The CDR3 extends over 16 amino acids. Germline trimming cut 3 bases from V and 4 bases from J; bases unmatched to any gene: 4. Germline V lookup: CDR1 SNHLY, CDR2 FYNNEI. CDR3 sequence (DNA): TGTGCCAGCAGTGATATGGGACTAGCGGGGTCAGATACGCAGTATTTT. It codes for CASSDMGLAGSDTQYF.

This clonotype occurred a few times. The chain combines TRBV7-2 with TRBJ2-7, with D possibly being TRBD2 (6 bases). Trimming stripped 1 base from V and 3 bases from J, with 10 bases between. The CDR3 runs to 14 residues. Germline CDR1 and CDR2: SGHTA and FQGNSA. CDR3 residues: CASSLEIGGYEQYF. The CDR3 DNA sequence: TGTGCCAGCAGCTTAGAAATCGGGGGCTACGAGCAGTACTTC.

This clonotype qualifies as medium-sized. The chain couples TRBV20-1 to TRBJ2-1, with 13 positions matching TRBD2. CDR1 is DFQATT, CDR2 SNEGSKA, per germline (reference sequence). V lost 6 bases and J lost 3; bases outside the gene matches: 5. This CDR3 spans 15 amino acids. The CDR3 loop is CSAPGLAGNYNEQFF. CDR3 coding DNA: TGCAGTGCACCGGGACTAGCGGGGAACTACAATGAGCAGTTCTTC.

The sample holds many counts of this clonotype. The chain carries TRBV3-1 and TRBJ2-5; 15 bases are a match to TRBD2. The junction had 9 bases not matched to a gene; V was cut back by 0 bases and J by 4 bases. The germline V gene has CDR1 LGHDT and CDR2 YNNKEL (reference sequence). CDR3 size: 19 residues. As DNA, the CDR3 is TGTGCCAGCAGCCAAGACGGACTAGCGGGGGGGCGGTGGTCAGAGACCCAGTACTTC. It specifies CASSQDGLAGGRWSETQYF.

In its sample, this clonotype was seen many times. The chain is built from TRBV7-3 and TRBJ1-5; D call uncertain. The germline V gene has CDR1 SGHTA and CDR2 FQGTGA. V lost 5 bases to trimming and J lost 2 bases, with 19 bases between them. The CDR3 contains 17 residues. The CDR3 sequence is CASSLSLGVLGNQPQHF. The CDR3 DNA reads TGTGCCAGCAGCCTTTCACTTGGCGTCTTGGGCAATCAGCCCCAGCATTTT.

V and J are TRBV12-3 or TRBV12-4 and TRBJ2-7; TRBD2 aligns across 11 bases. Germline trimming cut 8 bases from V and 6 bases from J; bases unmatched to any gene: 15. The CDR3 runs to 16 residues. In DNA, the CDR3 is TGTGCCAGCCGAGGCGCTATAGCGGGGGGGCTGAGCGAGCAGTACTTC. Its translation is CASRGAIAGGLSEQYF.

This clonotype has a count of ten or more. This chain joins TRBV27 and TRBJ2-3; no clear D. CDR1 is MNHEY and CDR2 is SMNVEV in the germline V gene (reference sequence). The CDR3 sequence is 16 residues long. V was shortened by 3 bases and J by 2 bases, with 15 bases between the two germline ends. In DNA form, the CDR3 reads TGTGCCAGCAGTTTTATGGACCATGTTTCCACAGATACGCAGTATTTT. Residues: CASSFMDHVSTDTQYF.

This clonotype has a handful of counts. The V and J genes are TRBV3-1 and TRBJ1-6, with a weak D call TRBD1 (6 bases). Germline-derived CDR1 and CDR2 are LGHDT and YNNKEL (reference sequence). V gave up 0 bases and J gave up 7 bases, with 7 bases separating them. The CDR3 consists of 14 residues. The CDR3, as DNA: TGTGCCAGCAGCCAAGAGGGGACAAATTCACCCCTCCACTTT. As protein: CASSQEGTNSPLHF.

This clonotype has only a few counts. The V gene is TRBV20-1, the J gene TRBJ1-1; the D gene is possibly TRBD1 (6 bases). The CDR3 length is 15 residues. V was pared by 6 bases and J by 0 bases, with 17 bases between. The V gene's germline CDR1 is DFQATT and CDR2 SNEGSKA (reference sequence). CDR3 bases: TGCAGTGCCGCACCTGTACAGGGTATGAACACTGAAGCTTTCTTT. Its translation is CSAAPVQGMNTEAFF.

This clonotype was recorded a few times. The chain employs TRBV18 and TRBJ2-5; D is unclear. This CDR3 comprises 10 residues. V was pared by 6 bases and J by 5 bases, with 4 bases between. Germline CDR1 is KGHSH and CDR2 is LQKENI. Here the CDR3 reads CASSGETQYF. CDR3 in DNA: TGTGCCAGCTCGGGTGAGACCCAGTACTTC.

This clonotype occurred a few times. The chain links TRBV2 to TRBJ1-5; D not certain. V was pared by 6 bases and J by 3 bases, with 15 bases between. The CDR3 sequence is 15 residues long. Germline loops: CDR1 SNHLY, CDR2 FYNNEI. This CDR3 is CASRPDWVPNQPQHF. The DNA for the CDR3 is TGTGCCAGCAGGCCTGATTGGGTACCCAATCAGCCCCAGCATTTT.

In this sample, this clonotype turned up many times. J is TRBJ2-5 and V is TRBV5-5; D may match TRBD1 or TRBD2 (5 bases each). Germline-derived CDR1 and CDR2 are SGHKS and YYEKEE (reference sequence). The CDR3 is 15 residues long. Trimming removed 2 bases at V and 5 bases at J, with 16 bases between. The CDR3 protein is CASSFDRGPWETQYF. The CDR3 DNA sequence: TGTGCCAGCAGCTTTGATCGGGGCCCTTGGGAGACCCAGTACTTC.

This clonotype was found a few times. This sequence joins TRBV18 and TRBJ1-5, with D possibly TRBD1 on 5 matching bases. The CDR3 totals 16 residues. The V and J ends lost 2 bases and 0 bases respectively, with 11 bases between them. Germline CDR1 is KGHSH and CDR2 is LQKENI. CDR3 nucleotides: TGTGCCAGCTCACCAGATCAGGGATATAGCAATCAGCCCCAGCATTTT. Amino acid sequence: CASSPDQGYSNQPQHF.